This entry lists 11 T cell receptor beta chains sequenced from one sample in a study of shared clonotypes between healthy human individuals. The data were produced by immunoSEQ multiplex PCR, yet TCRdb's version contains in-frame clones alone and is incomplete. The sample has about 730,000 clones; 55% to 75% are singletons. Material: memory CD4+ T cells sorted from blood. Subset defined: CD45RA-negative fraction. The receptors derive from a woman aged 30 to 39 in good health.

The CDR3 bases are TGTGCCTGGAGGCAACCTGGGGCCAACGTCCTGACTTTC. Its translation is CAWRQPGANVLTF. The chain combines TRBV30 with TRBJ2-6, with no clear D. The CDR3 is 13 residues long. V lost 3 bases to trimming and J lost 2 bases, with 5 bases between them. The germline V gene has CDR1 GTSNPN and CDR2 SVGIG (reference sequence).

V usage is TRBV9 and J usage is TRBJ1-1; D is ambiguous. Germline CDR1 reads SGDLS; CDR2 reads YYNGEE. Trimming took 3 bases from V and 1 from J, leaving 10 bases between them. The CDR3 has 14 amino acids. CDR3 sequence: CASSAFWGNTEAFF. CDR3 DNA: TGTGCCAGCAGCGCCTTTTGGGGGAACACTGAAGCTTTCTTT.

V is TRBV19 and J is TRBJ2-1; 10 bases line up with TRBD2. Trimming at V came to 2 bases and at J to 2 bases, leaving 3 bases not matched to a gene. This CDR3 is built from 16 residues. Germline V lookup: CDR1 LNHDA, CDR2 SQIVND (reference sequence). The CDR3: CASSILAGDTYNEQFF. The CDR3 DNA reads as TGTGCCAGTAGTATACTAGCGGGAGACACCTACAATGAGCAGTTCTTC. The variable domain in full, completed from reference TRBV19 and TRBJ2-1, reads DGGITQSPKYLFRKEGQNVTLSCEQNLNHDAMYWYRQDPGQGLRLIYYSQIVNDFQKGDIAEGYSVSREKKESFPLTVTSAQKNPTAFYLCASSILAGDTYNEQFFGPGTRLTVL.

This clone has only a few counts. The CDR3 DNA follows: TGTGCCAGCAGTTTAAAGATTATGAACACTGAAGCTTTCTTT. It yields the protein CASSLKIMNTEAFF. This sequence joins TRBV27 and TRBJ1-1; D not certain. This CDR3 is built from 14 residues. V gave up 2 bases and J gave up 0 bases, with 7 bases separating them. Germline V CDR1 and CDR2: MNHEY, SMNVEV (reference sequence).

The chain carries TRBV18 and TRBJ2-1, with 10 positions matching TRBD2. This CDR3 region has 15 residues. V trimming: 5 bases; J trimming: 7 bases; junction bases outside the gene matches: 8. Germline V gives CDR1 KGHSH, CDR2 LQKENI. CDR3 coding DNA: TGTGCCAGCTCAAGTCTAGCGGGAGCAGATAATGAGCAGTTCTTC. Its protein is CASSSLAGADNEQFF.

To note about this clone: This sample also contains other DNA sequences that code for the same CDR3. This chain connects TRBV5-1 to TRBJ2-7; D may correspond to TRBD1 or TRBD2 (6 bases each). The CDR3 sequence is 14 residues long. Germline V gene sequence: CDR1 SGHRS, CDR2 YFSETQ. Between the trimmed V and J ends, which lost 0 bases and 3 bases, there was a span of 10 bases. The CDR3 sequence: CASSLGEGGYEQYF. In DNA form, the CDR3 reads TGCGCCAGCAGCTTGGGCGAGGGGGGCTACGAGCAGTACTTC. Using reference TRBV5-1 and TRBJ2-7 for the parts outside the CDR3, the full variable domain is KAGVTQTPRYLIKTRGQQVTLSCSPISGHRSVSWYQQTPGQGLQFLFEYFSETQRNKGNFPGRFSGRQFSNSRSEMNVSTLELGDSALYLCASSLGEGGYEQYFGPGTRLTVT.

The chain has TRBV7-9 and TRBJ1-1; D possibly corresponds to TRBD1 (5 bases). The CDR3 is made up of 18 amino acids. Germline CDR1 is SEHNR and CDR2 is FQNEAQ (reference sequence). V lost 5 bases and J 2 bases, leaving 24 bases between the germline ends. The CDR3 loop is CASSEVPSGSEVNTEAFF. CDR3 nucleotides: TGTGCCAGCAGCGAGGTCCCTTCAGGGTCGGAAGTAAACACTGAAGCTTTCTTT.

V and J are TRBV6-5 and TRBJ1-2; D gene unclear. CDR1 and CDR2 from the germline V gene are MNHEY and SVGAGI. V lost 4 bases and J 4 bases, leaving 19 bases between the germline ends. The CDR3 is made up of 16 amino acids. The CDR3 region is CASSSRLGGSSYGYTF. The CDR3 DNA reads TGTGCCAGCAGTTCTCGGCTGGGAGGATCCTCCTATGGCTACACCTTC.

The chain carries TRBV19 and TRBJ2-1, with unresolved D. This CDR3 is built from 13 residues. Germline CDR1 LNHDA, CDR2 SQIVND (reference sequence). V was trimmed by 7 bases and J by 7 bases, leaving 14 bases between them. As DNA, the CDR3 is TGTGCCAGTAATCAACGTGGGATAAATGAGCAGTTCTTC. Translation: CASNQRGINEQFF.

CDR3 DNA sequence: TGTGCCAGCAGCTTAGTCAGCTTAGCCAAAAACATTCAGTACTTC. As protein: CASSLVSLAKNIQYF. The chain carries TRBV7-2 and TRBJ2-4; D uncertain. V shed 1 base and J shed 0 bases, with 7 bases lying between them. Germline-derived CDR1 and CDR2 are SGHTA and FQGNSA. This CDR3 comprises 15 residues.

This clone was seen repeatedly, ten times or more. J is TRBJ1-5 and V is TRBV7-8; 9 bases are a match to TRBD1. CDR1 SGHVS and CDR2 FQNEAQ come from the germline V gene. The ends lost 2 bases at V and 11 bases at J; junction bases unmatched: 1. CDR3 length: 12 residues. CDR3 region: CASSLRQGAQHF. DNA for the CDR3: TGTGCCAGCAGCTTACGACAGGGGGCCCAGCATTTT.